The rows below give T cell receptor beta chains drawn from one sample of a study of T-cell reconstitution after alpha-beta-depleted transplantation in children. TCRdb used MiXCR to reprocess the PCR reads, holding one entry per CDR3 protein. The repertoire consists of about 540,000 distinct CDR3 sequences, with around 19% occurring once and the leading ten covering about 3.1%. The specimen comprised PBMCs from the stem cell graft donor, sampled from the stem cell graft. These receptors were obtained from a human donor who donated a stem cell graft to a child with acute lymphoblastic leukemia. The CDR3 runs from the conserved cysteine through the conserved F or W. A D gene is named only where the DNA matches it firmly. The size entry is marked missing in some rows and otherwise reads once, few, many or a size class.

size	V	J	length	D	DNA	CDR3
few	TRBV6-5	TRBJ2-7	14	NA	TGTGCCAGCAGTTCCCGGGCAGGCCCCTACGAGCAGTACTTC	CASSSRAGPYEQYF
NA	TRBV10-2	TRBJ2-5	13	TRBD1	TGCGCCAGCAGTGCCACAGGGGGAGAGACCCAGTACTTC	CASSATGGETQYF
few	TRBV4-1	TRBJ1-3	14	NA	TGCGCCAGCAGCCAAACCGGGTACGGAAACACCATATATTTT	CASSQTGYGNTIYF
few	TRBV12-3/TRBV12-4	TRBJ2-1	13	TRBD2	TGTGCCAGCAATCAGCGGGAGGTCGATGAGCAGTTCTTC	CASNQREVDEQFF
NA	TRBV5-1	TRBJ1-1	18	TRBD1	TGCGCCAGCAGCCCCCTAACCCTCACAGGGGGGGGAACCACTGAAGCTTTCTTT	CASSPLTLTGGGTTEAFF
few	TRBV7-9	TRBJ1-1	15	TRBD1	TGTGCCAGCAGCTTGGCGACAGGGAAGAACACTGAAGCTTTCTTT	CASSLATGKNTEAFF
NA	TRBV5-1	TRBJ1-2	15	TRBD1	TGCGCCAGCAGCTTGGCCCAGACAGGGCCCTATGGCTACACCTTC	CASSLAQTGPYGYTF
few	TRBV25-1	TRBJ2-1	15	NA	TGTGCCAGCAGTGACGTCGGCAGGGGGGGCAATGAGCAGTTCTTC	CASSDVGRGGNEQFF
few	TRBV2	TRBJ2-1	12	NA	TGTGCCAGCAGTGACTATCTCAATGAGCAGTTCTTC	CASSDYLNEQFF
NA	TRBV27	TRBJ2-3	16	NA	TGTGCCAGCAGTTTATCGTCCTGGGTGGTGGCAGATACGCAGTATTTT	CASSLSSWVVADTQYF
few	TRBV7-9	TRBJ2-1	13	TRBD1	TGTGCCAGCAGCCAAGGACAGGAAAATGAGCAGTTCTTC	CASSQGQENEQFF
NA	TRBV11-1	TRBJ2-1	12	NA	TGTGCCAGCAGCTGGGACCGCGCCTGGAAGTTCTTC	CASSWDRAWKFF
NA	TRBV5-1	TRBJ1-1	14	NA	TGCGCCAGCAGCTTGGACAGCCCGAGGTTTGAAGCTTTCTTT	CASSLDSPRFEAFF
NA	TRBV12-3/TRBV12-4	TRBJ2-2	16	TRBD2	TGTGCCAGCATTCCTCTAGCGGGAGAGGGAGCCGGGGAGCTGTTTTTT	CASIPLAGEGAGELFF
many	TRBV5-1	TRBJ2-1	16	TRBD2	TGCGCCAGCAGCTTTTTGGGACTAGCGGATTACAATGAGCAGTTCTTC	CASSFLGLADYNEQFF
NA	TRBV19	TRBJ2-3	13	NA	TGTGCCAGTAACGTCAAGAGCACAGATACGCAGTATTTT	CASNVKSTDTQYF
NA	TRBV29-1	TRBJ1-2	12	TRBD1	TGCTGCTTTGCAGGGGACAGCTATGGCTACACCTTC	CCFAGDSYGYTF
NA	TRBV12-3/TRBV12-4	TRBJ2-1	15	TRBD2	TGTGCCAGCAGTCCCCGGGACTATAACTACAATGAGCAGTTCTTC	CASSPRDYNYNEQFF
NA	TRBV6-2/TRBV6-3	TRBJ2-3	12	TRBD2	TGTGCCAGCGGGAGGGGCGCAGATACGCAGTATTTT	CASGRGADTQYF
few	TRBV19	TRBJ1-1	13	NA	TGTGCCAGTAGTGTCGGGCCCGGAGGTGAAGCTTTCTTT	CASSVGPGGEAFF
NA	TRBV4-1	TRBJ1-3	18	TRBD1	TGCGCCAGCAGCCAAGGGAGACAGGGAGCGAGCTCTGGAAACACCATATATTTT	CASSQGRQGASSGNTIYF
few	TRBV7-9	TRBJ2-7	15	TRBD1	TGTGCCAGCAGCTTAGCGGGACAGGGGAATAGTTTGAAGTACTTC	CASSLAGQGNSLKYF
NA	TRBV12-3/TRBV12-4	TRBJ1-1	13	NA	TGTGCCAGCAGCCTTCGGACAGCCCTTGAAGCTTTCTTT	CASSLRTALEAFF
few	TRBV2	TRBJ1-1	17	NA	TGTGCCAGCAGTCTCCGGAGGGCTTACAGGGATGGGACTGAAGCTTTCTTT	CASSLRRAYRDGTEAFF
NA	TRBV14	TRBJ2-1	15	TRBD2	TGTGCCAGCAGCCAACTAGCGGGGACCTACAATGAGCAGTTCTTC	CASSQLAGTYNEQFF
NA	TRBV15	TRBJ2-5	16	TRBD1	TGTGCCACCAGCAGTCGTCCGGACAGGGTCCAAGAGACCCAGTACTTC	CATSSRPDRVQETQYF
NA	TRBV27	TRBJ2-7	15	TRBD1	TGTGCCAGCAGCCCAACACGGACAGGTTCCTACGAGCAGTACTTC	CASSPTRTGSYEQYF
few	TRBV24-1	TRBJ2-2	15	NA	TGTGCCACCAGCGGAGGACTGGGGAACACCGGGGAGCTGTTTTTT	CATSGGLGNTGELFF